This T cell receptor beta chain was profiled in a study of T cells in Graves' hyperthyroidism and ophthalmopathy. General observations from the study: Ophthalmopathy cases were set apart from stable hyperthyroidism by a 13 V-J model. With a median lead of 6.5 months before onset, the model predicted ophthalmopathy.

This clonotype was seen ten or more times. What it recognizes is unknown. Using RNA transcripts as the source, TCR beta CDR3 regions were amplified. HTBI primers drove first-round RT-PCR of the TCR CDR3. TCRdb re-called the multiplex PCR reads with MiXCR, one entry per CDR3 protein. Here the sample spans about 600,000 distinct CDR3 sequences, about 14% being singletons. The CDR3 extends over 14 amino acids. The V end was cut by 0 bases, the J end by 7 bases, with 12 bases between. Per the germline V gene, CDR1 is GTSNPN and CDR2 is SVGIG (reference sequence). Ophthalmopathy patients had moderate-to-severe active disease, CAS ≥3, NOSPECS ≥4, and disease duration under 3 months. Researchers barred patients who had uncontrolled infection, other autoimmune disease, pregnancy or lactation.

This sequence was found in a woman in her late teens or twenties with Graves' ophthalmopathy. The chain carries TRBV30 and TRBJ2-2; D is unclear. Sequenced input: blood. This CDR3 reads CAWSVHGDSGELFF. As DNA, the CDR3 is TGTGCCTGGAGTGTACATGGTGATAGCGGGGAGCTGTTTTTT.